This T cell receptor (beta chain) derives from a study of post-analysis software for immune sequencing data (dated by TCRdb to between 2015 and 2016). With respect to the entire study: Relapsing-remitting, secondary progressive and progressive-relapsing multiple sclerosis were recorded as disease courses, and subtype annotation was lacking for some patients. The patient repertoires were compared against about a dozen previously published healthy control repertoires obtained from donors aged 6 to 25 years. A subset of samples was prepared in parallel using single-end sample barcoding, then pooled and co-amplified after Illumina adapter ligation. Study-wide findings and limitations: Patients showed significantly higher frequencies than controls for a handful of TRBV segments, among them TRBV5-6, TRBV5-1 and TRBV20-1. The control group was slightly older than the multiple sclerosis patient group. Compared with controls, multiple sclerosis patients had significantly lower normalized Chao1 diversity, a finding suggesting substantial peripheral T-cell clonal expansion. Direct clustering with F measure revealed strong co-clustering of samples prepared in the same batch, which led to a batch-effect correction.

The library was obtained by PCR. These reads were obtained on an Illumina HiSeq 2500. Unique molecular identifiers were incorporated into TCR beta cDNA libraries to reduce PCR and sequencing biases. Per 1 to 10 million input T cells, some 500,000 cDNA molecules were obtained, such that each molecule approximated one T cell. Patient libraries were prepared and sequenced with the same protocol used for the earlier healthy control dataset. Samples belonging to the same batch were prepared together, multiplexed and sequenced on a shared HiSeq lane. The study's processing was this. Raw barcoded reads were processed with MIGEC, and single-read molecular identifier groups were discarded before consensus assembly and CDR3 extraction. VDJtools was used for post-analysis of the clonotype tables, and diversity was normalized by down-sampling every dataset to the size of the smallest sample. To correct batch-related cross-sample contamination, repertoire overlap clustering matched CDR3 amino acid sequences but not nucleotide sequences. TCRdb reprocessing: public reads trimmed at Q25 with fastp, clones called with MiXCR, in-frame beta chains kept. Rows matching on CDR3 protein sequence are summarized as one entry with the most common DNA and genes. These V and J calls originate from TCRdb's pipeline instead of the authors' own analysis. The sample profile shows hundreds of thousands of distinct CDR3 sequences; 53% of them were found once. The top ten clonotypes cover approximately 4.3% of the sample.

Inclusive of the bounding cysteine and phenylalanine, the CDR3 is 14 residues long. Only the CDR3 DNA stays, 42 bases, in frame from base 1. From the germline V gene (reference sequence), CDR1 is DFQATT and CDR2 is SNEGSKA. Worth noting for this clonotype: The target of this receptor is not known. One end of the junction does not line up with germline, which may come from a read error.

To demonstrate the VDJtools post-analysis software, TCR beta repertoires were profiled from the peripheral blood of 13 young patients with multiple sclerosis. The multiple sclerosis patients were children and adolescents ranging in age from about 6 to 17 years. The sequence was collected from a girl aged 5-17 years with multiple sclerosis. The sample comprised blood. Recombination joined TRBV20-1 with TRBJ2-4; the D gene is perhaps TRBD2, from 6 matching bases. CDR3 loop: CSATPGVAKNTQYF. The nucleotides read TGCAGTGCCACGCCGGGGGTAGCCAAAAACACTCAGTACTTC.